This T cell receptor (beta chain) was sequenced in a study of T cells in Graves' hyperthyroidism and ophthalmopathy. Study background: Sampling of peripheral blood happened at initial diagnosis, prior to any treatment.

This clonotype has ten or more counts. Its antigen is still unknown. CDR3 length: 18 amino acids. J was trimmed by 6 bases and V by 3 bases; bases with no gene match: 8. CDR1 is SGHRS, CDR2 YFSETQ, per germline. TCR beta CDR3 regions were amplified from RNA. HTBI primers were used for first-round RT-PCR of the TCR CDR3. TCRdb independently ran MiXCR on the multiplex PCR reads; one entry per CDR3 protein. Here the sample spans hundreds of thousands of distinct CDR3 sequences, about 14% being singletons. Study results and limitations: Appearing also in blood were most of the thyroid clonotypes expanded above 0.001.

What was sequenced was blood. This clonotype originated in a woman aged 45-65 years with Graves' ophthalmopathy. This chain joins TRBV5-1 and TRBJ2-2, with 16 bases lining up with TRBD2. CDR3 coding DNA: TGCGCCAGCAGCTCGGGACTAGCGGGAGGGCCGGTCCCCGGGGAGCTGTTTTTT. The encoded protein is CASSSGLAGGPVPGELFF.